Presented here are 5 T cell receptor beta chains from one specimen sequenced in a study of OX40 agonist ivuxolimab in advanced cancers. The table came from immunoSEQ multiplex PCR; TCRdb's copy has only in-frame clones and leaves some out. The data contain some 85,000 clones, roughly 90% of them singletons. This sample comprised CD4+ or CD8+ T cells sorted from blood, obtained in a trial of the OX40 agonist ivuxolimab. Receptors were obtained from an adult with an advanced solid tumor such as melanoma, head and neck, liver or kidney cancer.

The J gene is TRBJ2-7, the V gene TRBV11-2; 11 nucleotides align to TRBD2. The CDR3 totals 15 residues. V lost 4 bases to trimming and J lost 2 bases; unmatched junction nucleotides: 4. Germline CDR1 and CDR2: SGHAT and FQNNGV. CDR3 protein: CASSSLAGGTYEQYF. DNA of the CDR3: TGTGCCAGCAGCTCCTTAGCGGGGGGGACCTACGAGCAGTACTTC.

The chain uses TRBV7-2 and TRBJ2-1; TRBD1 matches 7 bases. This CDR3 comprises 13 residues. Per germline, CDR1 SGHTA and CDR2 FQGNSA. V shed 1 base, J shed 8 bases, and the junction held 2 bases outside the gene matches. The CDR3 sequence is CASSLGQGYEQFF. The CDR3 DNA sequence: TGTGCCAGCAGCTTAGGACAGGGCTATGAGCAGTTCTTC.

V is TRBV5-1 and J is TRBJ1-1; D unclear. Germline V gene sequence: CDR1 SGHRS, CDR2 YFSETQ. The germline V and J ends were trimmed by 0 bases and 8 bases, with 8 bases remaining between them. The CDR3 consists of 12 residues. CDR3 sequence: CASSLAPAEAFF. The CDR3 DNA is TGCGCCAGCAGCTTGGCCCCAGCAGAAGCTTTCTTT.

With respect to this clone: The junction departs from the called germline gene at one end, perhaps through a read error. This chain connects TRBV6-6 to TRBJ2-7, with D unresolved. Germline lookup yields CDR1 MNHNY and CDR2 SVGAGI (reference sequence). The CDR3 is 13 residues long. The CDR3 protein is CVSLGSPTYEQYF. CDR3 nucleotide sequence: TGTGTCAGCCTGGGGTCCCCCACGTACGAGCAGTACTTC.

The V gene is TRBV27, the J gene TRBJ1-5; possible D gene TRBD1, 5 bases. Looked up from germline, CDR1 is MNHEY and CDR2 is SMNVEV (reference sequence). V was shortened by 7 bases and J by 5 bases, with 27 bases between the two germline ends. The CDR3 runs to 18 residues. The CDR3: CASTLPPKEGNGDQPQHF. CDR3 coding DNA: TGTGCCAGCACCTTACCCCCAAAGGAGGGGAATGGTGATCAGCCCCAGCATTTT.